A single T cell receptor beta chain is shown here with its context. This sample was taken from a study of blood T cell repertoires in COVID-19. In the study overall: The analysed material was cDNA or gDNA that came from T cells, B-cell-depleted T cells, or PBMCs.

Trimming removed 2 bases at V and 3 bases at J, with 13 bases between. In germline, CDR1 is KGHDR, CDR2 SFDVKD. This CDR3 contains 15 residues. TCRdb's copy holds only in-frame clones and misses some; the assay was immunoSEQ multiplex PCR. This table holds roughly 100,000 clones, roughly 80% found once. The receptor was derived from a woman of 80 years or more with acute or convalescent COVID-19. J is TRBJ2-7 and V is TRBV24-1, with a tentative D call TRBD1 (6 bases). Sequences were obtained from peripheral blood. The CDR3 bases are TGTGCCACCAGTGATTCCCGGACAGCCGACTACGAGCAGTACTTC. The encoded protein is CATSDSRTADYEQYF.